A single sample gave rise to the 25 T cell receptor beta chains below, sequenced in a study of Graves' ophthalmopathy and Graves' hyperthyroidism. The TCR beta CDR3 regions underwent amplification from RNA transcripts. HTBI primers served in a first-round RT-PCR, which a second-round multiplex PCR followed. In TCRdb, the multiplex PCR reads were re-called with MiXCR into one record per CDR3 protein. The sample contains 200,000 to 250,000 distinct CDR3 sequences, roughly 21% of which appear only once. Source material: peripheral blood. The receptors stem from a woman aged 45-65 years with Graves' ophthalmopathy.

This clonotype showed up many times. V is TRBV7-9 and J is TRBJ2-2; D is possibly TRBD2 (5 bases). CDR3 length: 15 amino acids. V was pared by 5 bases and J by 1 base, with 11 bases between. Germline-derived CDR1 and CDR2 are SEHNR and FQNEAQ (reference sequence). Here the CDR3 reads CASSGLRKNTGELFF. As DNA, the CDR3 is TGTGCCAGCAGCGGACTCAGAAAGAACACCGGGGAGCTGTTTTTT.

This clonotype was counted ten times or more. The rearrangement joins TRBV12-3 or TRBV12-4 to TRBJ2-2; TRBD1 matches 11 bases. Trimming at V came to 8 bases and at J to 5 bases, leaving 4 bases not matched to a gene. The CDR3 runs to 14 residues. In DNA form, the CDR3 reads TGTGCCAGCGGGGGACAGGGGGTGACCGGGGAGCTGTTTTTT. The encoded protein is CASGGQGVTGELFF.

The chain combines TRBV6-2 or TRBV6-3 with TRBJ2-7, with D possibly called TRBD1 or TRBD2 (5 bases each). The CDR3 extends over 15 amino acids. The germline CDR1 and CDR2 sequences are MNHEY and SVGEGT. Trimming left V 6 bases short and J 7 bases short, with 22 bases between. CDR3 DNA: TGTGCCAGCAGGGAACCGGGACGTACCAAAGAAGAGCAGTACTTC. Translated: CASREPGRTKEEQYF.

The chain couples TRBV6-1 to TRBJ2-5; 7 nucleotides match TRBD1. The CDR3 covers 13 residues. CDR1 is MNHNS and CDR2 is SASEGT in the germline V gene. The V and J ends lost 5 bases and 1 base, in that order; junction bases with no gene match: 1. Here the CDR3 reads CASSTGAQETQYF. The CDR3 DNA reads as TGTGCCAGCAGTACAGGGGCCCAAGAGACCCAGTACTTC.

The chain couples TRBV6-1 to TRBJ1-2; TRBD1 might be the D (5 bases). Trimming removed 1 base from V and 5 bases from J, with 17 bases in between. CDR3 length: 16 amino acids. In germline, CDR1 is MNHNS, CDR2 SASEGT. CDR3 region: CASSEDRTEHGYGYTF. In nucleotides, the CDR3 is TGTGCCAGCAGTGAAGACAGGACTGAACATGGATATGGCTACACCTTC.

V is TRBV12-3 or TRBV12-4 and J is TRBJ1-1; D remains unclear. The CDR3 has 15 amino acids. The germline V and J ends were trimmed by 4 bases and 0 bases, with 12 bases remaining between them. CDR3 amino acids: CASSSPAAMNTEAFF. Here the CDR3 DNA reads TGTGCCAGCAGTTCCCCCGCTGCCATGAACACTGAAGCTTTCTTT.

The V call is TRBV5-1, the J call TRBJ1-2, with 8 bases aligning to TRBD1. V was clipped by 4 bases and J by 6 bases; unmatched bases: 8. Germline loops: CDR1 SGHRS, CDR2 YFSETQ. This CDR3 has 14 residues. DNA for the CDR3: TGCGCCAGCAGCCCGGCGACAGGGGTCGATGGCTACACCTTC. Translating it yields CASSPATGVDGYTF. The full variable domain, in which reference TRBV5-1 and TRBJ1-2 provide the parts outside the CDR3, is KAGVTQTPRYLIKTRGQQVTLSCSPISGHRSVSWYQQTPGQGLQFLFEYFSETQRNKGNFPGRFSGRQFSNSRSEMNVSTLELGDSALYLCASSPATGVDGYTFGSGTRLTVV.

The chain carries TRBV28 and TRBJ1-1, with D possibly matching TRBD1 (5 bases). Germline CDR1 and CDR2: MDHEN and SYDVKM. Trimming stripped 6 bases from V and 0 bases from J, with 14 bases between. The CDR3 spans 15 residues. CDR3 in DNA: TGTGCCAGCAGCGGGGCCGACGGCTTGAACACTGAAGCTTTCTTT. This sequence encodes CASSGADGLNTEAFF.

This clonotype was detected a few times. This chain joins TRBV12-3 or TRBV12-4 and TRBJ2-7; D is tentatively TRBD1 or TRBD2 (5 bases each). Between the trimmed V and J ends, which lost 4 bases and 5 bases, there was a span of 12 bases. The CDR3 spans 13 residues. The CDR3 region has the DNA TGTGCCAGCAGTTCGGGACGGAGGAACGAGCAGTACTTC. The encoded protein is CASSSGRRNEQYF.

This clonotype was counted many times. The chain's CDR3 is CATTKLTGELFF. The CDR3 region has the DNA TGTGCCACAACCAAACTAACCGGGGAGCTGTTTTTT. The chain is built from TRBV6-1 and TRBJ2-2; D uncertain. The germline V gene has CDR1 MNHNS and CDR2 SASEGT. The CDR3 covers 12 residues. Trimming removed 10 bases at V and 5 bases at J, with 11 bases between.

This clonotype was counted at least ten times. The chain couples TRBV7-2 to TRBJ2-7; 8 bases are shared with TRBD2. This CDR3 is built from 14 residues. The germline V gene has CDR1 SGHTA and CDR2 FQGNSA. V trimming: 3 bases; J trimming: 7 bases; junction bases outside the gene matches: 8. CDR3 loop: CASSFSSGTGEQYF. The CDR3 nucleotides read TGTGCCAGCAGCTTTAGTAGCGGGACGGGGGAGCAGTACTTC.

This clonotype was seen at least ten times. The chain has TRBV6-1 and TRBJ2-5, with TRBD2 as a possible D gene (6 bases). Germline CDR1 and CDR2: MNHNS and SASEGT. The V and J ends lost 2 bases and 4 bases respectively, with 17 bases between them. The CDR3 extends over 16 amino acids. The CDR3 reads CASSEHGGMVSETQYF. CDR3 sequence (DNA): TGTGCCAGCAGTGAACATGGAGGGATGGTCTCAGAGACCCAGTACTTC.

This clonotype was seen ten or more times. The chain joins TRBV7-3 to TRBJ2-7; D is undetermined. In germline, CDR1 is SGHTA, CDR2 FQGTGA. V was clipped by 1 base and J by 5 bases, with 3 bases between them. The CDR3 length is 11 residues. CDR3: CASSLKDEQYF. As DNA, the CDR3 is TGTGCCAGCAGCTTAAAAGACGAGCAGTACTTC.

Notes on this clonotype: Being one base from a much bigger clone, this may be a read error. The chain carries TRBV29-1 and TRBJ1-1; D is unresolved. The CDR3 contains 11 residues. Germline V CDR1 and CDR2: SQVTM, ANQGSEA. Trimming cost V 3 bases and J 11 bases, with 13 bases left between them. The CDR3 protein is CSVDSDTRAFF. The CDR3 coding sequence is TGCAGCGTTGATTCCGATACTAGGGCTTTCTTT.

This clonotype has a count of ten or more. The chain couples TRBV29-1 to TRBJ2-7; unclear D gene. The CDR3 loop spans 11 amino acids. Per the germline V gene, CDR1 is SQVTM and CDR2 is ANQGSEA. V lost 6 bases and J lost 4, with 10 bases in between. CDR3 nucleotide sequence: TGCAGCGTCTCACTCAATTACGAGCAGTACTTC. This gives the protein CSVSLNYEQYF.

The gene calls are TRBV6-1 and TRBJ1-2; 7 positions match TRBD1. The CDR3 is 12 residues long. Germline loops: CDR1 MNHNS, CDR2 SASEGT. V shed 7 bases and J 4 bases; nucleotides not matched to a gene: 3. The DNA for the CDR3 is TGTGCCAGCAATCGACAGGGCTATGGCTACACCTTC. Encoded protein: CASNRQGYGYTF.

The chain joins TRBV6-1 to TRBJ1-2; TRBD1 agrees at 8 bases. Germline CDR1 MNHNS, CDR2 SASEGT. V shed 7 bases and J 4 bases; nucleotides not matched to a gene: 11. The CDR3 is 15 residues long. In nucleotides, the CDR3 is TGTGCCAGCACCATCCCGGGACAGGCTATCTATGGCTACACCTTC. This translates into CASTIPGQAIYGYTF.

This clonotype appeared many times. The rearrangement links TRBV20-1 to TRBJ1-5; 7 nucleotides match TRBD1. Per the germline V gene, CDR1 is DFQATT and CDR2 is SNEGSKA (reference sequence). J was trimmed by 4 bases and V by 1 base; bases with no gene match: 7. The CDR3 consists of 15 residues. CDR3 amino acids: CSARVLPDRNQPQHF. Here the CDR3 DNA reads TGCAGTGCTAGAGTTCTCCCGGACAGGAATCAGCCCCAGCATTTT.

The rearrangement joins TRBV27 to TRBJ1-5; D gene ambiguous. V lost 5 bases and J lost 3, with 11 bases in between. This CDR3 spans 14 amino acids. Germline loops: CDR1 MNHEY, CDR2 SMNVEV (reference sequence). The CDR3 here is CASSHLQDNQPQHF. The CDR3 nucleotides are TGTGCCAGCAGTCACCTACAAGACAATCAGCCCCAGCATTTT.

The chain employs TRBV7-2 and TRBJ1-1; TRBD1 might be the D (5 bases). Germline CDR1 is SGHTA and CDR2 is FQGNSA. The CDR3 runs 12 residues. The V and J ends lost 3 bases and 6 bases respectively, with 8 bases between them. CDR3 nucleotides: TGTGCCAGCAGCTTGGGACGAGCTGAAGCTTTCTTT. Residues: CASSLGRAEAFF.

The chain uses TRBV11-2 and TRBJ2-7; D is tentatively TRBD1 or TRBD2 (6 bases each). V lost 4 bases, J lost 6 bases, and 22 bases lay in between. Germline V lookup: CDR1 SGHAT, CDR2 FQNNGV. The CDR3 runs to 16 residues. DNA for the CDR3: TGTGCCAGCAGCTCAACTGAGGGGGGACCGCGGGGCGAGCAGTACTTC. Residues: CASSSTEGGPRGEQYF. Supplemented by reference TRBV11-2 and TRBJ2-7, the full variable domain reads EAGVAQSPRYKIIEKRQSVAFWCNPISGHATLYWYQQILGQGPKLLIQFQNNGVVDDSQLPKDRFSAERLKGVDSTLKIQPAKLEDSAVYLCASSSTEGGPRGEQYFGPGTRLTVT.

This clonotype was seen just once. This rearrangement joins TRBV2 to TRBJ2-2; no clear D. The CDR3 contains 13 residues. V dropped 6 bases and J dropped 2 bases, with 7 bases sitting between them. Per the germline V gene, CDR1 is SNHLY and CDR2 is FYNNEI. CDR3: CASRGINTGELFF. The CDR3 bases are TGTGCCAGCAGGGGCATTAACACCGGGGAGCTGTTTTTT.

This clonotype was recorded many times. As DNA, the CDR3 is TGTGCCAGCAGTTTGTCGGGAGGGATATACAATGAGCAGTTCTTC. Its protein is CASSLSGGIYNEQFF. The rearrangement links TRBV6-4 to TRBJ2-1, with 8 nucleotides matching TRBD2. The CDR3 has 15 amino acids. The germline gives CDR1 MRHNA, CDR2 SNTAGT. Trimming took 5 bases from V and 4 from J; bases not matched to a gene: 7.

This clonotype has ten or more counts. DNA for the CDR3: TGTGCCAGCAGTACTAATTTACAGGGGCATGGCTACACCTTC. Translating gives CASSTNLQGHGYTF. The rearrangement links TRBV6-5 to TRBJ1-2, with 7 bases fitting TRBD1. Looked up from germline, CDR1 is MNHEY and CDR2 is SVGAGI. V was pared by 5 bases and J by 6 bases, with 9 bases of the junction left unmatched. The CDR3 has 14 residues.

This clonotype was detected many times. This chain connects TRBV12-3 or TRBV12-4 to TRBJ2-2, with D tentatively TRBD2 (6 bases). Between the trimmed V and J ends, which lost 3 bases and 5 bases, there was a span of 13 bases. The CDR3 extends over 15 amino acids. In DNA form, the CDR3 reads TGTGCCAGCAGTTTTTTAAGCGGAGGGACCGGGGAGCTGTTTTTT. Translated: CASSFLSGGTGELFF.